The 16 T cell receptor beta chains listed next were all sequenced from one sample in a study of T-cell reconstitution after alpha-beta-depleted transplantation in children. Molecular barcoding with unique molecular identifiers was used for the TCRbeta library. MiXCR, run by TCRdb on the PCR reads, gives a single entry per CDR3 protein. Among approximately 300,000 distinct CDR3 sequences listed, around 10% were seen once. Sequences were derived from peripheral blood, sampled 180 days after TCRalphabeta/CD19-depleted stem cell transplant. Receptor source: a male patient between 2 and 15 years old who had a stem cell transplant for chronic granulomatous disease, so the T cells may come from the graft donor.

This clonotype appeared many times. This chain uses TRBV10-2 with TRBJ2-1; 7 bases are shared with TRBD2. The V gene end was trimmed by 7 bases and the J gene end by 5 bases; junction bases not matched to a gene: 5. This CDR3 spans 13 amino acids. Germline CDR1 WSHSY, CDR2 SAAADI. CDR3 loop: CASIGTTHNEQFF. The DNA for the CDR3 is TGCGCCAGCATTGGGACTACCCACAATGAGCAGTTCTTC.

This clonotype was detected many times. The rearrangement joins TRBV20-1 to TRBJ2-7; tentative D call: TRBD2 (7 bases). This CDR3 spans 14 amino acids. The germline V gene has CDR1 DFQATT and CDR2 SNEGSKA (reference sequence). Trimming cost V 6 bases and J 3 bases, with 18 bases left between them. The CDR3 region is CSATPARGGYEQYF. The CDR3 bases are TGCAGTGCCACCCCCGCGAGGGGGGGCTACGAGCAGTACTTC.

Regarding this clonotype: It may be a read error: a sequence one base away is much more abundant. The gene calls are TRBV20-1 and TRBJ1-5; perhaps TRBD1 as D (6 bases). CDR1 and CDR2 from the germline V gene are DFQATT and SNEGSKA (reference sequence). The CDR3 has 13 residues. The CDR3 DNA is TGCAGTGCTAGATTACAGGGATATCAGCCCCAGCTTTTT. As protein: CSARLQGYQPQLF.

This clonotype was counted ten times or more. CDR3 coding DNA: TGTGCCAGCAGTTTAAGAGGGGGGGTCTGGGAGCAGTTCTTC. This translates into CASSLRGGVWEQFF. This chain uses TRBV28 with TRBJ2-1; tentative D call: TRBD2 (7 bases). Germline CDR1 reads MDHEN; CDR2 reads SYDVKM. Trimming pared 2 bases from V and 10 bases from J, leaving 15 bases between. The CDR3 sequence is 14 residues long.

This clonotype was recorded at least ten times. V is TRBV7-8 and J is TRBJ2-1, with 9 bases matching TRBD2. Germline trimming cut 6 bases from V and 3 bases from J; bases unmatched to any gene: 3. CDR3 length: 14 residues. Per the germline V gene, CDR1 is SGHVS and CDR2 is FQNEAQ. As DNA, the CDR3 is TGTGCCAGCAGGACTAGCGGTTTCTACAATGAGCAGTTCTTC. As protein: CASRTSGFYNEQFF. Full variable domain (remainder filled in from reference TRBV7-8 and TRBJ2-1): GAGVSQSPRYKVAKRGQDVALRCDPISGHVSLFWYQQALGQGPEFLTYFQNEAQLDKSGLPSDRFFAERPEGSVSTLKIQRTQQEDSAVYLCASRTSGFYNEQFFGPGTRLTVL.

In its sample, this clonotype was seen many times. The genes are TRBV5-6 and TRBJ2-1; 10 bases are shared with TRBD1. Germline lookup yields CDR1 SGHDT and CDR2 YYEEEE. CDR3 length equals 17 residues. V lost 0 bases to trimming and J lost 2 bases; unmatched junction nucleotides: 5. The CDR3 is CASSLAPGTGAYNEQFF. Here the CDR3 DNA reads TGTGCCAGCAGCTTGGCTCCCGGGACAGGGGCCTACAATGAGCAGTTCTTC. Full variable domain (remainder filled in from reference TRBV5-6 and TRBJ2-1): DAGVTQSPTHLIKTRGQQVTLRCSPKSGHDTVSWYQQALGQGPQFIFQYYEEEERQRGNFPDRFSGHQFPNYSSELNVNALLLGDSALYLCASSLAPGTGAYNEQFFGPGTRLTVL.

This chain links TRBV9 with TRBJ2-5; 8 nucleotides agree with TRBD2. Trimming cost V 3 bases and J 4 bases; bases outside gene matches: 11. Germline V CDR1 and CDR2: SGDLS, YYNGEE. The CDR3 sequence is 16 residues long. The CDR3 here is CASSEIRGGGLETQYF. The CDR3 DNA sequence: TGTGCCAGCAGCGAAATCCGGGGGGGGGGCCTAGAGACCCAGTACTTC.

This clonotype has a count of ten or more. The chain uses TRBV5-1 and TRBJ2-7, with D perhaps TRBD1 or TRBD2 (7 bases each). Germline V gene sequence: CDR1 SGHRS, CDR2 YFSETQ. Trimming took 6 bases from V and 6 from J, leaving 25 bases between them. The CDR3 consists of 16 residues. The CDR3 loop reads CASKGAGRQGKAEQYF. CDR3 DNA sequence: TGCGCCAGCAAGGGAGCGGGGAGACAGGGCAAAGCCGAGCAGTACTTC.

The V gene is TRBV11-2, the J gene TRBJ2-7; D is possibly TRBD2 (6 bases). This CDR3 has 18 residues. The V gene lost 5 bases and the J gene lost 0 bases, with 23 bases spanning the gap. Germline CDR1 reads SGHAT; CDR2 reads FQNNGV. In DNA, the CDR3 is TGTGCCAGCAGCCCGCGAAATAAGGGACTGACTAGCTCCTACGAGCAGTACTTC. It is translated as CASSPRNKGLTSSYEQYF.

This clonotype was counted at least ten times. The V and J genes are TRBV7-2 and TRBJ2-2; TRBD2 is a possible D gene (5 bases). The CDR3 runs to 16 residues. The germline gives CDR1 SGHTA, CDR2 FQGNSA. V was trimmed by 2 bases and J by 2 bases, leaving 12 bases between them. CDR3 residues: CASSLRAERNTGELFF. The CDR3 DNA follows: TGTGCCAGCAGCTTAAGAGCGGAGCGTAACACCGGGGAGCTGTTTTTT.

This clonotype has a count of ten or more. This sequence joins TRBV4-3 and TRBJ2-2; 7 bases are a match to TRBD2. This CDR3 comprises 16 residues. CDR1 is LGHNA and CDR2 is YSLEER in the germline V gene. With V trimmed by 0 bases and J by 6 bases, 7 bases remained unmatched. The CDR3 protein is CASSQDVGLSAGELFF. As DNA, the CDR3 is TGCGCCAGCAGCCAAGATGTGGGACTATCGGCCGGGGAGCTGTTTTTT.

In regard to this clonotype: Relative to the germline gene, one junction end is altered; a read error may explain this. The chain combines TRBV12-3 or TRBV12-4 with TRBJ2-2; 13 bases line up with TRBD2. The CDR3 contains 19 residues. The DNA of the CDR3 is TGTGCCTGCAGCGGGGGGCGACTAGCGGGAGGACCGGGGACCGGGGAGCTGTTTTTT. Encoded protein: CACSGGRLAGGPGTGELFF.

This clonotype has at least ten counts. The rearrangement links TRBV15 to TRBJ2-1; D is perhaps TRBD1 (6 bases). This CDR3 spans 13 amino acids. The germline gives CDR1 LNHNV, CDR2 YYDKDF (reference sequence). V lost 5 bases and J lost 3, with 8 bases in between. CDR3 nucleotide sequence: TGTGCCACCAGCGTACAGGGCTACAATGAGCAGTTCTTC. This translates into CATSVQGYNEQFF.

At least ten counts were recorded for this clonotype. This chain links TRBV5-6 with TRBJ2-7; D is unresolved. The V end lost 0 bases, the J end lost 0 bases, and 16 bases lay between the germline ends. Germline V gene sequence: CDR1 SGHDT, CDR2 YYEEEE. The CDR3 has 17 amino acids. CDR3 coding DNA: TGTGCCAGCAGCTTGGCCTCAGGCCCCGCTTCCTCCTACGAGCAGTACTTC. Its protein product is CASSLASGPASSYEQYF.

Many counts were recorded for this clonotype. The chain carries TRBV28 and TRBJ1-5; D unresolved. Germline V gene sequence: CDR1 MDHEN, CDR2 SYDVKM. The CDR3 extends over 14 amino acids. V was pared by 5 bases and J by 3 bases, with 11 bases between. The CDR3: CASSPDGNNQPQHF. CDR3 coding DNA: TGTGCCAGCAGTCCGGACGGAAACAATCAGCCCCAGCATTTT.

This clonotype was recorded many times. The V call is TRBV5-1, the J call TRBJ2-1; 8 bases map to TRBD2. This CDR3 spans 15 amino acids. CDR1 is SGHRS and CDR2 is YFSETQ in the germline V gene. Trimming took 5 bases from V and 6 from J; bases not matched to a gene: 10. CDR3 region: CASRVVAGTFNEQFF. The CDR3 DNA reads as TGCGCCAGCAGGGTCGTAGCGGGGACCTTCAATGAGCAGTTCTTC. The complete variable domain, with remaining parts taken from reference TRBV5-1 and TRBJ2-1, reads KAGVTQTPRYLIKTRGQQVTLSCSPISGHRSVSWYQQTPGQGLQFLFEYFSETQRNKGNFPGRFSGRQFSNSRSEMNVSTLELGDSALYLCASRVVAGTFNEQFFGPGTRLTVL.